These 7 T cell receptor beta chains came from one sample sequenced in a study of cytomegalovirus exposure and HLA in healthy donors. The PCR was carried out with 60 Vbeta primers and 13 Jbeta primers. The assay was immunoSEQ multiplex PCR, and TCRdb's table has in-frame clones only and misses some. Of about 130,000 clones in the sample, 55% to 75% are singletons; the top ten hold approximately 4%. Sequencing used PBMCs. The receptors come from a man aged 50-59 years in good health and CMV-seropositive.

The CDR3 protein is CATRTGASDGYTF. The CDR3, as DNA: TGTGCCACCCGGACAGGGGCCTCTGATGGCTACACCTTC. The chain recombines TRBV19 with TRBJ1-2; 9 positions match TRBD1. The CDR3 loop spans 13 amino acids. Trimming at V came to 10 bases and at J to 6 bases, leaving 9 bases not matched to a gene. Germline assignment: CDR1 LNHDA and CDR2 SQIVND (reference sequence).

The CDR3 loop is CASSLPGTSGRDTQYF. The CDR3 DNA sequence: TGTGCCAGCAGCTTGCCCGGGACTAGCGGGAGGGATACGCAGTATTTT. The genes are TRBV5-4 and TRBJ2-3, with 15 bases fitting TRBD2. The CDR3 runs 16 residues. Germline V lookup: CDR1 SGHNT, CDR2 YYREEE (reference sequence). V was clipped by 1 base and J by 6 bases; unmatched bases: 3.

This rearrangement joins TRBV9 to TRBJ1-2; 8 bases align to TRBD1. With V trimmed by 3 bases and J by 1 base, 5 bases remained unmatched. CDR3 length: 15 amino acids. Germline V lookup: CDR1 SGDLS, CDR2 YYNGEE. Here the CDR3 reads CASSAFGQGNYGYTF. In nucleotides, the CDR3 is TGTGCCAGCAGCGCCTTCGGACAGGGTAACTATGGCTACACCTTC.

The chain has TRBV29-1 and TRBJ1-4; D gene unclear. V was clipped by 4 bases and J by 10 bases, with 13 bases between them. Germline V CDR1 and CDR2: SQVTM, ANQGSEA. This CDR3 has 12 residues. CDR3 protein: CSVAREQGKLFF. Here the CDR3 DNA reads TGCAGCGTTGCAAGGGAGCAAGGAAAACTGTTTTTT. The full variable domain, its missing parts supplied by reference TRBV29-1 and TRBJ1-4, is SAVISQKPSRDICQRGTSLTIQCQVDSQVTMMFWYRQQPGQSLTLIATANQGSEATYESGFVIDKFPISRPNLTFSTLTVSNMSPEDSSIYLCSVAREQGKLFFGSGTQLSVL.

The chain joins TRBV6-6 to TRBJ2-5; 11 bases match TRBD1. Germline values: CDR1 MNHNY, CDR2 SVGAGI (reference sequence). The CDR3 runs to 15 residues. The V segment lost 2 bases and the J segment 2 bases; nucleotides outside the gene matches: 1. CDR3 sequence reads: CASSYGDRGQETQYF. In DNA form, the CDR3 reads TGTGCCAGCAGTTACGGGGACAGGGGGCAAGAGACCCAGTACTTC.

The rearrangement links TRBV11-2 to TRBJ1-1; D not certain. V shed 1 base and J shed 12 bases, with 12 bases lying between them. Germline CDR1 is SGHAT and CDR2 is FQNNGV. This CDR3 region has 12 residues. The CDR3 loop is CASSLGGIVTFF. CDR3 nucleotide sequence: TGTGCCAGCAGCTTAGGAGGGATCGTAACTTTCTTT.

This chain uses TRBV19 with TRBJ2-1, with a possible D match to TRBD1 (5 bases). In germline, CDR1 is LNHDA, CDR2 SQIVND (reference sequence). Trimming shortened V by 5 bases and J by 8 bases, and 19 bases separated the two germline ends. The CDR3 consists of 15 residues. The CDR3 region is CASSPQGRGRDEQFF. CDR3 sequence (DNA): TGTGCCAGTAGTCCCCAGGGAAGGGGAAGGGATGAGCAGTTCTTC. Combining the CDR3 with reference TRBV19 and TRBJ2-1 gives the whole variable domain DGGITQSPKYLFRKEGQNVTLSCEQNLNHDAMYWYRQDPGQGLRLIYYSQIVNDFQKGDIAEGYSVSREKKESFPLTVTSAQKNPTAFYLCASSPQGRGRDEQFFGPGTRLTVL.